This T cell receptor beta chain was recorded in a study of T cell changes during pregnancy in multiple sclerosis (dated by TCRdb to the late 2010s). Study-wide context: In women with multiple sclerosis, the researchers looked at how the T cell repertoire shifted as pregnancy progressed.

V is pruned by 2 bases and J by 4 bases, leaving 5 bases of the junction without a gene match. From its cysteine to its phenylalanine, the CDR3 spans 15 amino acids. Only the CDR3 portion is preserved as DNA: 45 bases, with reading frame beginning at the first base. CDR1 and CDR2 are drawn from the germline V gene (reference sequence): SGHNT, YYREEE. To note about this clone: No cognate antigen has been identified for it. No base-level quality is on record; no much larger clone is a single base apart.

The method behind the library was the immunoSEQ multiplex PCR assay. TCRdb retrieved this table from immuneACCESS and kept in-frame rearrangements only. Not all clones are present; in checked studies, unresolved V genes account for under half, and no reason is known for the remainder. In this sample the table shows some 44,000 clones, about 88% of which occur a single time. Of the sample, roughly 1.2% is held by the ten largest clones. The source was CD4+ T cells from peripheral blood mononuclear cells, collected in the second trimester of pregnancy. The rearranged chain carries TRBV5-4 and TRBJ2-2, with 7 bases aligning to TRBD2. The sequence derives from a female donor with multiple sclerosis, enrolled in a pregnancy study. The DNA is TGTGCCAGCAGCTTAGGGTTAGCGGGCACCGGGGAGCTGTTTTTT. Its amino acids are CASSLGLAGTGELFF.